Presented here are 19 T cell receptor beta chains from one specimen sequenced in a study of OX40 agonist ivuxolimab in advanced cancers. This table comes from immunoSEQ multiplex PCR, and its TCRdb copy is limited to in-frame clones, with some not included. The sample shows about 31,000 clones, approximately 87% of them seen only once. The source material was CD4+ or CD8+ T cells sorted from blood, sampled in a trial of the OX40 agonist ivuxolimab. The source is an adult with an advanced solid tumor such as melanoma, head and neck, liver or kidney cancer.

The chain carries TRBV6-5 and TRBJ2-1; 13 bases align to TRBD2. The CDR3 spans 14 residues. Trimming took 4 bases from V and 7 from J; bases not matched to a gene: 1. The germline V gene has CDR1 MNHEY and CDR2 SVGAGI. The CDR3: CASSWGLAGNEQFF. For the CDR3, the DNA is TGTGCCAGCAGTTGGGGACTAGCGGGGAATGAGCAGTTCTTC.

The chain uses TRBV6-6 and TRBJ1-2; 7 bases are shared with TRBD1. Germline loops: CDR1 MNHNY, CDR2 SVGAGI (reference sequence). The CDR3 is 12 residues long. J gave up 6 bases and V 5 bases, and 3 bases lay outside the gene matches. The CDR3 loop is CASSPTGDGYTF. CDR3 nucleotide sequence: TGTGCCAGCAGTCCAACAGGGGATGGCTACACCTTC.

The chain carries TRBV4-2 and TRBJ1-2; D possibly corresponds to TRBD1 (5 bases). With 0 bases removed from V and 4 bases from J, the gap between germline ends came to 15 bases. This CDR3 contains 16 residues. From germline, CDR1 is LGHNA and CDR2 YNFKEQ. CDR3 nucleotides: TGTGCCAGCAGCCAAGAAACCCGGGACGGACCCTATGGCTACACCTTC. Translating it yields CASSQETRDGPYGYTF.

The chain employs TRBV19 and TRBJ2-1; 11 bases align to TRBD2. After removal of 8 bases from V and 7 bases from J, the junction contained 10 bases not matched to a gene. CDR1 and CDR2 (germline): LNHDA, SQIVND (reference sequence). CDR3 length equals 15 residues. CDR3 amino acids: CASERSGTSGNEQFF. The CDR3 nucleotides read TGTGCCAGTGAAAGGTCAGGGACTAGCGGAAATGAGCAGTTCTTC.

The chain uses TRBV5-1 and TRBJ2-5; D tentatively reads TRBD1 or TRBD2 (6 bases each). Germline CDR1 SGHRS, CDR2 YFSETQ. V gave up 1 base and J gave up 5 bases, with 15 bases separating them. This CDR3 has 15 amino acids. The CDR3 region has the DNA TGCGCCAGCAGCTTGTTCTCGACAGGAGGGGAGACCCAGTACTTC. This codes for CASSLFSTGGETQYF. The full variable domain, its missing parts supplied by reference TRBV5-1 and TRBJ2-5, is KAGVTQTPRYLIKTRGQQVTLSCSPISGHRSVSWYQQTPGQGLQFLFEYFSETQRNKGNFPGRFSGRQFSNSRSEMNVSTLELGDSALYLCASSLFSTGGETQYFGPGTRLLVL.

A note on this clone: The same CDR3 can be traced to other DNA sequences in this sample. J is TRBJ1-1 and V is TRBV7-6; possibly TRBD1 for D (6 bases). The ends were cut back, 10 bases at V and 1 base at J, with 16 bases in the middle. The CDR3 consists of 14 residues. CDR1 and CDR2 (germline): SGHVS, FNYEAQ. CDR3 sequence reads: CATSPGHENTEAFF. Here the CDR3 DNA reads TGTGCCACTTCGCCGGGACACGAGAACACTGAAGCTTTCTTT.

CDR3 DNA sequence: TGTGCCAGCAGCTTGGTTGACAGTACCACAGATACGCAGTATTTT. The encoded protein is CASSLVDSTTDTQYF. This chain connects TRBV13 to TRBJ2-3, with a possible D match to TRBD1 (5 bases). CDR3 size: 15 residues. Trimming stripped 3 bases from V and 2 bases from J, with 12 bases between. Germline CDR1 and CDR2: PRHDT and FYEKMQ (reference sequence).

The chain joins TRBV2 to TRBJ2-1, with a tentative D call TRBD1 (5 bases). Per the germline V gene, CDR1 is SNHLY and CDR2 is FYNNEI. The V gene lost 2 bases and the J gene lost 12 bases, with 8 bases spanning the gap. The CDR3 is made up of 11 amino acids. The CDR3 DNA reads as TGTGCCAGCAGTGAATACCAGGGGCAGTTCTTC. Amino acids: CASSEYQGQFF.

V usage is TRBV2 and J usage is TRBJ2-1; 10 nucleotides match TRBD1. J lost 3 bases, V lost 7 bases, and 6 bases had no gene match. The CDR3 is 15 amino acids. The germline V gene encodes CDR1 SNHLY and CDR2 FYNNEI. CDR3 protein: CASTADRGDYNEQFF. The DNA for the CDR3 is TGTGCCAGCACCGCGGACAGGGGGGACTACAATGAGCAGTTCTTC.

This clone occurred once. The chain links TRBV9 to TRBJ2-1; D is undetermined. The germline V gene has CDR1 SGDLS and CDR2 YYNGEE. This CDR3 is 16 amino acids long. Trimming took 3 bases from V and 3 from J, leaving 16 bases between them. This CDR3 is CASSGGLGGIYNEQFF. Here the CDR3 DNA reads TGTGCCAGCAGCGGTGGTTTGGGTGGAATCTACAATGAGCAGTTCTTC.

The J gene is TRBJ1-5, the V gene TRBV28, with D unresolved. Trimming removed 3 bases at V and 2 bases at J, with 11 bases between. Germline V CDR1 and CDR2: MDHEN, SYDVKM. The CDR3 runs to 15 residues. The CDR3 here is CASSLPGQGNQPQHF. CDR3 sequence (DNA): TGTGCCAGCAGTTTGCCCGGGCAGGGCAATCAGCCCCAGCATTTT.

The V call is TRBV4-1, the J call TRBJ2-3, with 10 bases identical to TRBD2. J lost 3 bases, V lost 1 base, and 7 bases had no gene match. Germline V gene data show CDR1 as MGHRA and CDR2 as YSYEKL. This CDR3 spans 17 amino acids. The CDR3 spells CASSQVPSGSITDTQYF. The CDR3 DNA follows: TGCGCCAGCAGCCAAGTCCCTAGCGGGAGCATTACAGATACGCAGTATTTT.

J is TRBJ1-6 and V is TRBV6-5; 7 nucleotides line up with TRBD1. The CDR3 has 14 residues. V lost 6 bases and J lost 10; bases outside the gene matches: 9. Germline CDR1 is MNHEY and CDR2 is SVGAGI. The CDR3 region has the DNA TGTGCCAGCAGCCGGACAGGCCTCGGGTCACCCCTCCACTTT. It specifies CASSRTGLGSPLHF.

This clone turned up a few times. CDR3 coding DNA: TGCGCCAGCAGTGAGTCTGGACTAGCGTATGAGCAGTACTTC. Translated: CASSESGLAYEQYF. The chain combines TRBV10-1 with TRBJ2-7, with TRBD2 identical over 9 bases. The germline CDR1 and CDR2 sequences are WNHNN and SYGVQD (reference sequence). The CDR3 consists of 14 residues. V lost 0 bases, J lost 7 bases, and 4 bases stayed unmatched.

The chain has TRBV19 and TRBJ2-1; 15 bases match TRBD2. V trimming: 0 bases; J trimming: 7 bases; junction bases outside the gene matches: 4. The CDR3 is 17 residues long. Germline V lookup: CDR1 LNHDA, CDR2 SQIVND (reference sequence). CDR3 sequence (DNA): TGTGCCAGTAGTATAGATTGGGGGACTAGCGGGAGGAATGAGCAGTTCTTC. As protein: CASSIDWGTSGRNEQFF.

The V call is TRBV4-2, the J call TRBJ2-1; 11 positions agree with TRBD2. Germline values: CDR1 LGHNA, CDR2 YNFKEQ. The V and J ends lost 0 bases and 10 bases, in that order; junction bases with no gene match: 5. This CDR3 has 15 residues. This chain's CDR3 is CASSQDLGTSGEQFF. CDR3 DNA sequence: TGTGCCAGCAGCCAAGACCTCGGGACTAGCGGCGAGCAGTTCTTC.

This chain uses TRBV28 with TRBJ2-7; maybe TRBD1 (6 bases). The length of the CDR3 is 15 residues. The V end was cut by 1 base, the J end by 3 bases, with 13 bases between. The germline V gene encodes CDR1 MDHEN and CDR2 SYDVKM. The CDR3 spells CASSLSGHLNYEQYF. DNA of the CDR3: TGTGCCAGCAGTTTATCGGGACACCTAAACTACGAGCAGTACTTC.

The V call is TRBV6-1, the J call TRBJ2-1; 9 bases are shared with TRBD2. J was trimmed by 8 bases and V by 6 bases; bases with no gene match: 8. CDR3 length: 14 amino acids. The germline V gene has CDR1 MNHNS and CDR2 SASEGT. CDR3: CASRSSGKRYEQFF. As DNA, the CDR3 is TGTGCCAGCAGGTCTAGCGGGAAAAGGTATGAGCAGTTCTTC.

This chain links TRBV7-9 with TRBJ1-3; possible D gene TRBD1, 6 bases. The germline V gene encodes CDR1 SEHNR and CDR2 FQNEAQ (reference sequence). V dropped 2 bases and J dropped 3 bases, with 17 bases sitting between them. This CDR3 is 17 amino acids long. The CDR3 DNA reads as TGTGCCAGCAGCTTAATCCTGGGCCAGGGGATTGGAAACACCATATATTTT. Protein: CASSLILGQGIGNTIYF.